What follows are 7 T cell receptor beta chains derived from one specimen sequenced in a study of beta chain features in type 1 diabetes. Points from the study as a whole: TCRB CDR3s from Type 1 diabetes patients were moderately but significantly shorter in all four CD4+ subsets.

The whole isolated RNA underwent reverse transcription, so sequencing captured expressed TCRB transcripts. Sequenced by immunoSEQ multiplex PCR; TCRdb stores in-frame clones only, minus some. The data show almost 350,000 clones, 9.3% seen once. These receptors lack a known antigen. Sequenced input: central memory CD4+ T cells from blood. The receptors originated from a man aged 30 to 45 with type 1 diabetes.

This clone occurred a few times. The rearrangement joins TRBV7-7 to TRBJ2-5; 8 bases map to TRBD2. The ends lost 2 bases at V and 1 base at J; junction bases unmatched: 6. This CDR3 is 16 amino acids long. Germline CDR1 SSHAT, CDR2 FNYEAQ (reference sequence). The CDR3 reads CASSLRAGGTQETQYF. The CDR3 DNA follows: TGTGCCAGCAGCTTAAGGGCGGGGGGAACCCAAGAGACCCAGTACTTC.

This clone came up a few times. The chain is built from TRBV5-4 and TRBJ1-5; D uncertain. CDR1 and CDR2 from the germline V gene are SGHNT and YYREEE (reference sequence). The CDR3 spans 14 residues. V was shortened by 0 bases and J by 0 bases, with 4 bases between the two germline ends. CDR3 nucleotides: TGTGCCAGCAGCTTGGCCGGTAGCAATCAGCCCCAGCATTTT. Translation gives CASSLAGSNQPQHF.

This clone was seen more than once but under ten times. J is TRBJ2-1 and V is TRBV5-4; D uncertain. This CDR3 has 16 residues. Trimming pared 4 bases from V and 0 bases from J, leaving 14 bases between. CDR1 is SGHNT and CDR2 is YYREEE in the germline V gene (reference sequence). The CDR3 DNA follows: TGTGCCAGCAGCGCTGCGGTCTCGAGCTCCTACAATGAGCAGTTCTTC. This translates into CASSAAVSSSYNEQFF.

This clone was recorded a few times. The J gene is TRBJ1-5, the V gene TRBV29-1, with a possible D match to TRBD1 (5 bases). V shed 7 bases and J shed 3 bases, with 19 bases lying between them. The CDR3 consists of 15 residues. CDR1 is SQVTM and CDR2 is ANQGSEA in the germline V gene. CDR3 loop: CSAITGASNNQPQHF. DNA of the CDR3: TGCAGCGCTATAACCGGGGCCTCCAACAATCAGCCCCAGCATTTT.

The table lists this clone with many counts. CDR3 residues: CASSHLDRVNEQFF. The CDR3 nucleotides are TGTGCCAGCAGCCACCTGGACAGGGTAAATGAGCAGTTCTTC. The chain has TRBV14 and TRBJ2-1; 8 bases line up with TRBD1. V shed 3 bases, J shed 7 bases, and the junction held 5 bases outside the gene matches. The CDR3 has 14 residues. Germline lookup yields CDR1 SGHDN and CDR2 FVKESK.

In this sample, this clone turned up a few times. The chain joins TRBV6-5 to TRBJ1-1; D might be TRBD1 (5 bases). Trimming took off 4 bases at V and 1 base at J, with 13 bases between the two ends. Germline CDR1 and CDR2: MNHEY and SVGAGI. The CDR3 is 15 amino acids. The CDR3 DNA follows: TGTGCCAGCAGTTCGCTCGGGGCTTCGAACACTGAAGCTTTCTTT. Its translation is CASSSLGASNTEAFF.

In this sample, this clone turned up a few times. V and J are TRBV7-2 and TRBJ1-1, with 8 bases lining up with TRBD1. Germline V gene sequence: CDR1 SGHTA, CDR2 FQGNSA. Trimming took 5 bases from V and 1 from J; bases not matched to a gene: 6. CDR3 length equals 15 residues. The CDR3 is CASSPIGTGNTEAFF. As DNA, the CDR3 is TGTGCCAGCAGCCCGATCGGGACAGGGAACACTGAAGCTTTCTTT.